Only a few counts were recorded for the clone carrying this T cell receptor beta chain. Regions amplified from RNA transcripts were the TCR beta CDR3 regions. The study used the HTBI primer set for a first-round RT-PCR of the TCR CDR3. From the multiplex PCR reads, TCRdb called clonotypes with MiXCR, one entry per CDR3 protein. The sample contains a few hundred thousand distinct CDR3 sequences, 15% to 18% of which appear only once. The data are from a study of T cells in Graves' hyperthyroidism and ophthalmopathy. The V and J ends lost 3 bases and 4 bases, in that order; junction bases with no gene match: 5. The germline gives CDR1 MGHRA, CDR2 YSYEKL. This CDR3 is 15 amino acids long.

The sequenced material came from blood. The source is a woman aged 18-29 years with Graves' hyperthyroidism that later progressed to Graves' ophthalmopathy. The V gene is TRBV4-1, the J gene TRBJ2-2; TRBD1 agrees at 7 bases. The CDR3 DNA reads as TGCGCCAGCAGCCAGACAGGGCTGACCACCGGGGAGCTGTTTTTT. Translated, it gives CASSQTGLTTGELFF.